These 27 T cell receptor beta chains were all obtained from the same sample, sequenced in a study of cytomegalovirus exposure and HLA in healthy donors. It was with 60 Vbeta and 13 Jbeta primers that the PCR ran. Method: immunoSEQ multiplex PCR; TCRdb's copy keeps in-frame clones and lacks some. The sample totals approximately 140,000 clones. What was sequenced was PBMCs. The source of these receptors is a woman aged 45-59 years in good health and CMV-seronegative.

This chain joins TRBV5-6 and TRBJ2-7; 7 bases agree with TRBD1. In germline, CDR1 is SGHDT, CDR2 YYEEEE. The CDR3 is 15 amino acids. The trim removed 4 bases at V and 5 bases at J, leaving 12 bases unmatched. Written as DNA, the CDR3 is TGTGCCAGCAGCGGACAGGACGCTATACACCACGAGCAGTACTTC. Translation gives CASSGQDAIHHEQYF.

The chain uses TRBV27 and TRBJ2-5; 7 bases are a match to TRBD2. Germline assignment: CDR1 MNHEY and CDR2 SMNVEV (reference sequence). The length of the CDR3 is 15 residues. The J segment lost 5 bases and the V segment lost 7 bases, leaving 13 bases of the junction unmatched. CDR3 sequence reads: CASTPAGSYPETQYF. The DNA of the CDR3 is TGTGCCAGCACCCCAGCGGGATCGTACCCGGAGACCCAGTACTTC.

This chain links TRBV6-1 with TRBJ1-2, with D perhaps matching TRBD1 (6 bases). CDR3 length: 16 residues. Germline V lookup: CDR1 MNHNS, CDR2 SASEGT. V lost 3 bases to trimming and J lost 0 bases, with 14 bases between them. DNA of the CDR3: TGTGCCAGCAGTGAGCTGGGACACCTAGCTAACTATGGCTACACCTTC. As protein: CASSELGHLANYGYTF.

V is TRBV11-1 and J is TRBJ2-5; no clear D. CDR3 length: 13 residues. CDR1 is SGHAT and CDR2 is FQDESV in the germline V gene (reference sequence). V lost 0 bases and J lost 5, with 7 bases in between. The CDR3 nucleotides are TGTGCCAGCAGCTTAGCGGGCAGGGAGACCCAGTACTTC. As protein: CASSLAGRETQYF.

The chain is built from TRBV6-5 and TRBJ1-4, with no clear D. The V end was cut by 5 bases, the J end by 0 bases, with 10 bases between. The CDR3 has 15 amino acids. Germline V gives CDR1 MNHEY, CDR2 SVGAGI. The CDR3: CASSTGLATNEKLFF. CDR3 in DNA: TGTGCCAGCAGTACCGGGTTAGCAACTAATGAAAAACTGTTTTTT.

The V gene is TRBV7-8, the J gene TRBJ1-5; TRBD1 aligns across 9 bases. CDR1 is SGHVS and CDR2 is FQNEAQ in the germline V gene. This CDR3 contains 15 residues. V was clipped by 5 bases and J by 1 base; unmatched bases: 3. This chain's CDR3 is CASSADRGSNQPQHF. The CDR3 DNA follows: TGTGCCAGCAGCGCGGACAGGGGAAGCAATCAGCCCCAGCATTTT.

This chain joins TRBV5-1 and TRBJ2-5; D remains unclear. The CDR3 is 18 amino acids. Germline CDR1 SGHRS, CDR2 YFSETQ. Trimming stripped 0 bases from V and 2 bases from J, with 20 bases between. CDR3 DNA sequence: TGCGCCAGCAGCTTGGGGAGTTTGAAGATCGACTCACAAGAGACCCAGTACTTC. Protein sequence: CASSLGSLKIDSQETQYF.

The chain carries TRBV2 and TRBJ2-7, with D possibly matching TRBD2 (6 bases). The V gene lost 7 bases and the J gene lost 3 bases, with 13 bases spanning the gap. The CDR3 totals 13 residues. Germline V gene sequence: CDR1 SNHLY, CDR2 FYNNEI. This CDR3 is CASTGAGFYEQYF. In nucleotides, the CDR3 is TGTGCCAGCACAGGAGCGGGCTTCTACGAGCAGTACTTC. Full variable domain (outside the CDR3, taken from reference TRBV2 and TRBJ2-7): EPEVTQTPSHQVTQMGQEVILRCVPISNHLYFYWYRQILGQKVEFLVSFYNNEISEKSEIFDDQFSVERPDGSNFTLKIRSTKLEDSAMYFCASTGAGFYEQYFGPGTRLTVT.

The chain combines TRBV5-1 with TRBJ1-1; the D gene is possibly TRBD1 (6 bases). The germline V gene has CDR1 SGHRS and CDR2 YFSETQ. Trimming removed 5 bases at V and 3 bases at J, with 11 bases between. The CDR3 covers 13 residues. CDR3 region: CASSMTGDTEAFF. In DNA, the CDR3 is TGCGCCAGCAGTATGACAGGAGACACTGAAGCTTTCTTT.

The gene calls are TRBV5-3 and TRBJ2-2; TRBD2 matches at 10 bases. TRBV5-3 is designated an ORF whose function remains uncertain. V lost 5 bases to trimming and J lost 3 bases; unmatched junction nucleotides: 10. This CDR3 contains 17 residues. The CDR3 nucleotides read TGTGCCAGAAGGGGAATTAGCGGGAGGCTGGACACCGGGGAGCTGTTTTTT. It encodes CARRGISGRLDTGELFF.

The V call is TRBV5-1, the J call TRBJ2-7; no clear D gene. Trimming pared 0 bases from V and 2 bases from J, leaving 12 bases between. Germline CDR1 is SGHRS and CDR2 is YFSETQ. CDR3 length: 15 residues. The CDR3 coding sequence is TGCGCCAGCAGCTTGGGCCTAGTCAACGCCTACGAGCAGTACTTC. Its protein is CASSLGLVNAYEQYF.

The chain couples TRBV18 to TRBJ1-5; 7 positions match TRBD1. J gave up 7 bases and V 5 bases, and 8 bases lay outside the gene matches. This CDR3 comprises 14 residues. Germline V gene data show CDR1 as KGHSH and CDR2 as LQKENI. DNA for the CDR3: TGTGCCAGCTCAGCAACAGGGGATTGGCAGCCCCAGCATTTT. As protein: CASSATGDWQPQHF.

The chain recombines TRBV6-1 with TRBJ1-5; D call uncertain. V was trimmed by 5 bases and J by 0 bases, leaving 11 bases between them. In germline, CDR1 is MNHNS, CDR2 SASEGT. The CDR3 totals 15 residues. CDR3 DNA sequence: TGTGCCAGCAGTCACGCAGTAAATAGCAATCAGCCCCAGCATTTT. Its translation is CASSHAVNSNQPQHF.

V usage is TRBV6-5 and J usage is TRBJ1-5; tentative D call: TRBD1 (5 bases). V was trimmed by 8 bases and J by 1 base, leaving 15 bases between them. The CDR3 loop spans 15 amino acids. Germline V gene lookup returns CDR1 MNHEY and CDR2 SVGAGI. The CDR3 DNA reads as TGTGCCAGCCGGCCGGGGGGGATCAGCAATCAGCCCCAGCATTTT. The encoded protein is CASRPGGISNQPQHF.

The rearrangement joins TRBV4-1 to TRBJ2-5; 9 bases map to TRBD2. The germline CDR1 and CDR2 sequences are MGHRA and YSYEKL. V lost 0 bases and J lost 1; bases outside the gene matches: 6. The CDR3 length is 17 residues. In DNA form, the CDR3 reads TGCGCCAGCAGCCAAGATTCGAGCGGGGGGCTCCAAGAGACCCAGTACTTC. This codes for CASSQDSSGGLQETQYF.

The chain is built from TRBV27 and TRBJ2-1, with TRBD2 matching over 7 bases. Germline assignment: CDR1 MNHEY and CDR2 SMNVEV (reference sequence). Losses at the gene ends were 6 bases for V and 4 bases for J; bases not matched to a gene: 9. The CDR3 length is 15 residues. The CDR3 loop is CASRGKREAYNEQFF. CDR3 DNA: TGTGCCAGCAGGGGGAAGCGGGAAGCTTACAATGAGCAGTTCTTC.

The chain is built from TRBV5-1 and TRBJ2-7; 11 bases line up with TRBD2. Germline V gene lookup returns CDR1 SGHRS and CDR2 YFSETQ. Trimming took 2 bases from V and 2 from J; bases not matched to a gene: 9. This CDR3 is built from 17 residues. CDR3 bases: TGCGCCAGCAGCTTTGGAAGTCTAGCGGGGGGACCCTACGAGCAGTACTTC. Residues: CASSFGSLAGGPYEQYF. Supplemented by reference TRBV5-1 and TRBJ2-7, the full variable domain reads KAGVTQTPRYLIKTRGQQVTLSCSPISGHRSVSWYQQTPGQGLQFLFEYFSETQRNKGNFPGRFSGRQFSNSRSEMNVSTLELGDSALYLCASSFGSLAGGPYEQYFGPGTRLTVT.

This rearrangement joins TRBV6-5 to TRBJ1-2; the D gene is possibly TRBD1 (6 bases). The CDR3 totals 14 residues. The V and J ends lost 4 bases and 2 bases respectively, with 11 bases between them. CDR1 MNHEY and CDR2 SVGAGI come from the germline V gene. For the CDR3, the DNA is TGTGCCAGCAGTTTAGGAGGACAGAACTATGGCTACACCTTC. It translates to CASSLGGQNYGYTF.

The chain combines TRBV6-6 with TRBJ2-2; TRBD2 is a possible D gene (6 bases). Looked up from germline, CDR1 is MNHNY and CDR2 is SVGAGI (reference sequence). With 6 bases removed from V and 7 bases from J, the gap between germline ends came to 15 bases. The CDR3 sequence is 14 residues long. In DNA, the CDR3 is TGTGCCAGCAGAGTCACTAGGGAGGTCGGGGAGCTGTTTTTT. Translation: CASRVTREVGELFF.

In DNA, the CDR3 is TGTGCCAGCAGTGAAGCGTGGGGGAGGAACTATGGCTACACCTTC. Residues: CASSEAWGRNYGYTF. The chain recombines TRBV6-1 with TRBJ1-2; perhaps TRBD1 as D (5 bases). The ends were cut back, 0 bases at V and 2 bases at J, with 10 bases in the middle. The CDR3 is made up of 15 amino acids. Germline V gene data show CDR1 as MNHNS and CDR2 as SASEGT.

The gene calls are TRBV18 and TRBJ2-6; TRBD1 matches at 7 bases. Looked up from germline, CDR1 is KGHSH and CDR2 is LQKENI. V trimming: 1 base; J trimming: 3 bases; junction bases outside the gene matches: 9. This CDR3 spans 18 amino acids. The CDR3 DNA sequence: TGTGCCAGCTCACCACGGAGGACAGGAAGAGATGGGGCCAACGTCCTGACTTTC. Protein product: CASSPRRTGRDGANVLTF.

The chain has TRBV6-1 and TRBJ2-7, with TRBD1 matching 7 bases. V lost 3 bases to trimming and J lost 2 bases; unmatched junction nucleotides: 10. Germline V gives CDR1 MNHNS, CDR2 SASEGT. The CDR3 length is 16 residues. CDR3 nucleotide sequence: TGTGCCAGCAGTGACTTGAGGACAGGACAACCCTACGAGCAGTACTTC. Translation: CASSDLRTGQPYEQYF.

The V gene is TRBV9, the J gene TRBJ2-3, with TRBD2 matching 7 bases. Germline values: CDR1 SGDLS, CDR2 YYNGEE. V lost 2 bases to trimming and J lost 3 bases; unmatched junction nucleotides: 9. The CDR3 loop spans 16 amino acids. CDR3 nucleotide sequence: TGTGCCAGCAGCGTTGGAGCGGGGAGCCCGACAGATACGCAGTATTTT. Translated: CASSVGAGSPTDTQYF.

The J gene is TRBJ2-1, the V gene TRBV6-5; D is perhaps TRBD1 (6 bases). Germline assignment: CDR1 MNHEY and CDR2 SVGAGI. V gave up 8 bases and J gave up 10 bases, with 18 bases separating them. This CDR3 spans 13 amino acids. CDR3 in DNA: TGTGCCAGCTTCTCAGGGGTGGCGAGGGAGCAGTTCTTC. Its translation: CASFSGVAREQFF.

This chain connects TRBV5-5 to TRBJ1-2, with D possibly being TRBD1 (6 bases). V lost 4 bases to trimming and J lost 4 bases, with 17 bases between them. Germline CDR1 reads SGHKS; CDR2 reads YYEKEE (reference sequence). This CDR3 has 15 residues. CDR3: CASSQERGAPYGYTF. The CDR3 nucleotides read TGTGCCAGCAGCCAGGAGCGGGGGGCTCCCTATGGCTACACCTTC.

This sequence joins TRBV27 and TRBJ2-2; 7 bases agree with TRBD2. The J segment lost 4 bases and the V segment lost 5 bases, leaving 10 bases of the junction unmatched. CDR1 is MNHEY, CDR2 SMNVEV, per germline (reference sequence). This CDR3 comprises 16 residues. The CDR3 here is CASSPTETSLTGELFF. DNA for the CDR3: TGTGCCAGCAGTCCCACCGAGACTAGCCTCACCGGGGAGCTGTTTTTT.

J is TRBJ2-2 and V is TRBV7-6; TRBD2 matches at 8 bases. The germline gives CDR1 SGHVS, CDR2 FNYEAQ. There are 18 residues in the CDR3. With 0 bases clipped from V and 3 bases from J, the junction kept 9 bases outside the gene matches. The CDR3 protein is CASSLALSGGSYTGELFF. In nucleotides, the CDR3 is TGTGCCAGCAGCTTAGCGCTAAGCGGGGGATCGTACACCGGGGAGCTGTTTTTT.